This TCR beta chain came from a study of identical twins (dated by TCRdb to between 2015 and 2016). Study-level background: TCR alpha and beta repertoires from monozygotic twins, unrelated adults of various ages and cord blood were deep-sequenced to test whether fetal clonotypes persist. Replicate twin experiments were performed at different times using different library preparation protocols to rule out contamination. General conclusions and limits of the study: Because the same donors could not be followed over many years, conclusions were based on cross-sectional statistical analysis. Fewer insertions were carried by abundant cord blood beta clonotypes, a similar but weaker trend appeared in young adult naive repertoires, and no such trend appeared in memory repertoires. Recombination models systematically underestimated out-of-frame TCR alpha sharing in monozygotic twins but agreed with sharing between unrelated individuals. The excess sharing between twins in beta out-of-frame sequences was weaker because fewer shared sequences reduced the signal-to-noise ratio. Compared with coincidental sharing between unrelated individuals, an excess of low generation-probability sequences was observed among out-of-frame TCR alpha sequences shared between twins. Invariant T cells such as MAIT and iNKT could partly confound zero-insertion analyses, though diverse VJ usage argued against this for most clonotypes.

The library relied on 5' RACE. The sample was run on an Illumina HiSeq 2000. A universal primer binding site was introduced by template switching, and a unique molecular identifier was present in the final cDNA, enabling accurate counting of TCR cDNA molecules. Specific primers in the conserved constant-segment region were used to synthesize first-strand cDNA for TCR alpha and beta chains. To control for contamination, every cDNA library carried two barcodes: a SMART-Mk sample barcode plus Illumina barcodes. TruSeq adapter sequences and Illumina sample barcodes were added in two successive PCR steps. Sequencing of the TCR alpha and beta cDNA libraries was done on the Illumina HiSeq platform using custom primers. The authors' analysis ran thus. Unique molecular identifiers were extracted from raw reads with MiGEC, and CDR3 positions were determined with MiXCR. Recombination models were inferred per individual with the repgenHMM and IGoR tools using an EM algorithm. The tcR package in R was used for shared clonotype analysis, with sharing normalized by the product of cloneset sizes. To study raw recombination free of thymic and clonal selection effects, out-of-frame nonproductive sequences were analyzed. The public reads were reprocessed in TCRdb via fastp at Q25 and MiXCR, keeping in-frame beta chains. Identical CDR3 proteins give one entry, which carries the most common genes and DNA. The V and J calls were determined by TCRdb, not by the authors. The sample has 1.5 million or so distinct CDR3 sequences on record, roughly a third of them singletons. Under 0.35% of the sample belongs to the ten largest clones.

Details on this clonotype: Its cognate antigen has yet to be identified. No base-level quality is on record; no much larger clone is a single base apart.

Based on the germline V gene, the CDR1 and CDR2 sequences are SGDLS and YYNGEE. V lost 0 bases and J lost 4 bases; the stretch between them is 15 bases long. The CDR3 holds 16 amino acids from the cysteine to the phenylalanine. Just the 48-base CDR3 DNA is kept, in frame starting at base 1. Only healthy Caucasian donors were included. The source is a newborn girl in good health. The sample consisted of cord blood. Recombination joined TRBV9 with TRBJ2-3; the D element might be TRBD1 or TRBD2, as each aligns at 5 bases. The CDR3 sequence is CASSVAFREKADTQYF. The bases are TGTGCCAGCAGCGTAGCTTTCAGGGAGAAGGCAGATACGCAGTATTTT.